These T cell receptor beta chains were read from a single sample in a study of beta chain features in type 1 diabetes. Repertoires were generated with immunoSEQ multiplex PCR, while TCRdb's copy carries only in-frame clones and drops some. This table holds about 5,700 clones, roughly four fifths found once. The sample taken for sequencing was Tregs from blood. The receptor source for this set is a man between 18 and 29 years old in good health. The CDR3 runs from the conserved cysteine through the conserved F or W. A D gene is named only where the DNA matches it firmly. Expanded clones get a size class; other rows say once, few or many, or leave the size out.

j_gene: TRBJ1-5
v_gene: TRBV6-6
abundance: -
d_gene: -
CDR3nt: TGTGCCAGCAGCTGGACAGATCAGCCCCAGCATTTT
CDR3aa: CASSWTDQPQHF

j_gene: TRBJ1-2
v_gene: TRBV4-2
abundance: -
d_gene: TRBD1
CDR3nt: TGTGCCAGCAGCCAAACAGGGGGGGTTTATGGCTACACCTTC
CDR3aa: CASSQTGGVYGYTF

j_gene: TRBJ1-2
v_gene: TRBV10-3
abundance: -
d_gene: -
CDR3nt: TGTGCCATCAGTGAGACGGGGGGCTATGGCTACACCTTC
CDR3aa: CAISETGGYGYTF

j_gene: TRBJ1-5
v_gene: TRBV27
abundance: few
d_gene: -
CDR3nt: TGTGCCAGCAGCTACAGGGATCAGCCCCAGCATTTT
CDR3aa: CASSYRDQPQHF

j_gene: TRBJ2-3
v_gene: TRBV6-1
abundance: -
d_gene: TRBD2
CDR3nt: TGTGCCAGCAGTGAAGCCGGGGGACTAGCGGGGAAAAGCACAGATACGCAGTATTTT
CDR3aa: CASSEAGGLAGKSTDTQYF

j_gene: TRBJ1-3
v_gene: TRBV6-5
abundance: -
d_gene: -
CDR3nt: TGTGCCAGCACCCGGAGACTCCCGGGAAACACCATATATTTT
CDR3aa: CASTRRLPGNTIYF

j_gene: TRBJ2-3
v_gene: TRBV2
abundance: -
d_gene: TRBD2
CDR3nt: TGTGCCAGCAGAAGGCTAGCGGGGGGGCCGTTGGCGACAGATACGCAGTATTTT
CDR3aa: CASRRLAGGPLATDTQYF

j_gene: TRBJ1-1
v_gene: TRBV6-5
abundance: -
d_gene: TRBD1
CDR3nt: TGTGCCAGCAGTTCGGGAGGGGGCTTGGACACTGAAGCTTTCTTT
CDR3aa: CASSSGGGLDTEAFF

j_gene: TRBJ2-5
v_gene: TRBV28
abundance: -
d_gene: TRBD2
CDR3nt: TGTGCCAGCAGTGCGACTAGCGGGGCTGAGACCCAGTACTTC
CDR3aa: CASSATSGAETQYF

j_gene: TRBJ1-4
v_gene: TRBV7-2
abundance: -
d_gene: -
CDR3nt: TGTGCCAGCAGCTTTCAGGGTCCTTTTGAAAAACTGTTTTTT
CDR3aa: CASSFQGPFEKLFF

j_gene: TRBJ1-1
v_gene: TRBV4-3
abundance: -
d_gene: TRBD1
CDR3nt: TGCGCCAGCAGCGGACAGGGTACAAACACTGAAGCTTTCTTT
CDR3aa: CASSGQGTNTEAFF

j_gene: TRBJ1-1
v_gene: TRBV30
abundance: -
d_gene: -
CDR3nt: TGTGCCTGGAGTTTAACAGGAGGGAGTGTCGAATTTGAAGCTTTCTTT
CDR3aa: CAWSLTGGSVEFEAFF

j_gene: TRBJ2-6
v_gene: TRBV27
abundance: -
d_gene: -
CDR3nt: TGTGCCAGCGGCCGTCCTGGGGCCAACGTCCTGACTTTC
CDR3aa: CASGRPGANVLTF

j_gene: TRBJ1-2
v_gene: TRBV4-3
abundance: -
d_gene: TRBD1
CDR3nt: TGCGCCAGCAGCCAAGTCTCGACAGGGAGCGACTATGGCTACACCTTC
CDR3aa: CASSQVSTGSDYGYTF

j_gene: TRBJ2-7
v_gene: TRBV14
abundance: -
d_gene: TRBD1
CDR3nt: TGTGCCAGCAGCCTACCCGGGACAGGGGGTCGGGAGCAGTACTTC
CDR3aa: CASSLPGTGGREQYF

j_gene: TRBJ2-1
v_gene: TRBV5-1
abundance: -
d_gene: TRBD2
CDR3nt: TGCGCCAGCAGCTTGGTGCTAGCGGAGCACAATGAGCAGTTCTTC
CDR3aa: CASSLVLAEHNEQFF

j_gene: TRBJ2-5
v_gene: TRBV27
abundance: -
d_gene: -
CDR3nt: TGTGCCAGCAGTTCCTTTCGTCGGACAGAAGAAGAGACCCAGTACTTC
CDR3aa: CASSSFRRTEEETQYF

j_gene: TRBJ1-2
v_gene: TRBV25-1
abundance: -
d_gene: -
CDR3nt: TGTGCCAGCAGTGAATCCCCGACAGCCTATGGCTACACCTTC
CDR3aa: CASSESPTAYGYTF

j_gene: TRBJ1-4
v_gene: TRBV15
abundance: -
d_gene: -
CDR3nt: TGTGCCACCAGCAAAGGGCAGGGATACGAAAAACTGTTTTTT
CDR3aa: CATSKGQGYEKLFF

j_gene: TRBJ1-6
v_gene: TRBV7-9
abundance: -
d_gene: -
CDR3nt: TGTGCCAGCAGCCCAACGGGAGGGGGCTATAATTCACCCCTCCACTTT
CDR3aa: CASSPTGGGYNSPLHF

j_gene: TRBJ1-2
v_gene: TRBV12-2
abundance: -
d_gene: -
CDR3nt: TGTGCAAGTCGCTCTGTCGGGATGAAAAATGGCTACACCTTC
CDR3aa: CASRSVGMKNGYTF

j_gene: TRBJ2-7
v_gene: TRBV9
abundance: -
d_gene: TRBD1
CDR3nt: TGTGCCAGCAGCGTATCCCCACAGGGGGCCTACGAGCAGTACTTC
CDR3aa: CASSVSPQGAYEQYF

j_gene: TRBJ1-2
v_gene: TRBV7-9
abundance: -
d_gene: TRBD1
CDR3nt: TGTGCCAGCAGCTTCGGGACAGGGTATGGCTACACCTTC
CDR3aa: CASSFGTGYGYTF

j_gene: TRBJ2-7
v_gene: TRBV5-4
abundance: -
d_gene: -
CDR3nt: TGTGCCAGCAGCTTGGCCTCCGAGCAGTACTTC
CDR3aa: CASSLASEQYF

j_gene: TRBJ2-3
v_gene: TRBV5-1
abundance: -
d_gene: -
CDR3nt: TGCGCCAGCAGCTTGGCCCCCAGGGGAGGGAGCACAGATACGCAGTATTTT
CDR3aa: CASSLAPRGGSTDTQYF

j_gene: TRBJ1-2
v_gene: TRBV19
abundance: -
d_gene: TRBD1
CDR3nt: TGTGCCAGTAGTCCCTGGACAGGGGCTAACTATGGCTACACCTTC
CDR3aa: CASSPWTGANYGYTF

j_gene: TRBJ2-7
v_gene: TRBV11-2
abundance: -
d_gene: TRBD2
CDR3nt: TGTGCCAGCAGCGCTAATAGCGGGGGGCCGGGCGAGCAGTACTTC
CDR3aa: CASSANSGGPGEQYF

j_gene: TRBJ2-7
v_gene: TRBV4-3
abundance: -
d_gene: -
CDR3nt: TGCGCCAGCAGCCGCAGCTCGACCAGGGGAGCCCCCTACGAGCAGTACTTC
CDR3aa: CASSRSSTRGAPYEQYF

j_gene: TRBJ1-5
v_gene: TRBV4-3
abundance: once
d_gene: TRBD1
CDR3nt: TGCGCCAGCAGCCAAGATTCCCCCGGGACAGGGATAGATCAGCCCCAGCATTTT
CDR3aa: CASSQDSPGTGIDQPQHF

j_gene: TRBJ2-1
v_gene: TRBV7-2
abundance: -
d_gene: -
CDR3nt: TGTGCCAGCAGACGCGATCAGGGGTCCTACAATGAGCAGTTCTTC
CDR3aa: CASRRDQGSYNEQFF

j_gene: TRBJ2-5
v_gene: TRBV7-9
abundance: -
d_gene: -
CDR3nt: TGTGCCAGCAGCTTATGGACAGAAGAGACCCAGTACTTC
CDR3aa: CASSLWTEETQYF

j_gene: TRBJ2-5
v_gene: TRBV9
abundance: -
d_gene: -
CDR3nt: TGTGCCAGCAGCGTAGGTTATGAGGAGACCCAGTACTTC
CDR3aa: CASSVGYEETQYF

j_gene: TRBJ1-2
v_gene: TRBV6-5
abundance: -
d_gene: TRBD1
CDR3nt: TGTGCCAGCAGTGAACAGGGGACCTATGGCTACACCTTC
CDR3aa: CASSEQGTYGYTF

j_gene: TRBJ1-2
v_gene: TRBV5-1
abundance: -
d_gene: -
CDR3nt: TGCGCCAGCAGCTTGGGCAGTGGAGGTGGCTACACCTTC
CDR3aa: CASSLGSGGGYTF

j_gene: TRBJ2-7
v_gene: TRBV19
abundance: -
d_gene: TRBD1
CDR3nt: TGTGCCAGTAGTATCGAAAACAGGGGACCCTACGAGCAGTACTTC
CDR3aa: CASSIENRGPYEQYF

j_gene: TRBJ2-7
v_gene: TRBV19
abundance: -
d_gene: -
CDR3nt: TGTGCCAGTAGTAGCAGTGCCAGGAACGGTTACGAGCAGTACTTC
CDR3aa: CASSSSARNGYEQYF

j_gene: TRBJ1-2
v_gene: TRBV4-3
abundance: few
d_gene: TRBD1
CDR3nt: TGCGCCAGCAGCCAAGTGGAGGCGGGACAGAATGGCTACACCTTC
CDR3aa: CASSQVEAGQNGYTF

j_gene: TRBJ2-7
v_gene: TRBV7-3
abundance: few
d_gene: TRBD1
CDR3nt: TGTGCCAGCAGCTTAGGTGGGACAGGAGTTTACGAGCAGTACTTC
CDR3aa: CASSLGGTGVYEQYF

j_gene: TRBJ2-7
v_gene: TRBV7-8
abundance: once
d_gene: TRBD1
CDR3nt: TGTGCCAGCAGCCCTATTGGGGACAGGCGGATCCCCGAGCAGTACTTC
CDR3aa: CASSPIGDRRIPEQYF

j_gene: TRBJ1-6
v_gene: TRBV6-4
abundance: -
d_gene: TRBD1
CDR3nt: TGTGCCAGCAGTCCCACAGGGGGATATAATTCACCCCTCCACTTT
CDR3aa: CASSPTGGYNSPLHF

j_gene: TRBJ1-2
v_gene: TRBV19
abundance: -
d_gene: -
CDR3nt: TGTGCCAGTAGAGAAGGCAGGGCGCGAGGCTACACCTTC
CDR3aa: CASREGRARGYTF

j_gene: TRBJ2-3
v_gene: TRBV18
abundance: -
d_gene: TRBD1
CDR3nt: TGTGCCAGCTCCCTTGGACAGGTGGGAAGCACAGATACGCAGTATTTT
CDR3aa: CASSLGQVGSTDTQYF

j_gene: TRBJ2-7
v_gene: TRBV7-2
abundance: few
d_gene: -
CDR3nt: TGTGCCAGCAGCCTCTCGTCCCTCTCCTACGAGCAGTACTTC
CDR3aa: CASSLSSLSYEQYF

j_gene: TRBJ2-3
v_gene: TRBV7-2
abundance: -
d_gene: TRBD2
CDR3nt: TGTGCCAGCAGCTTGGGACTAGCGGGGGGCACAGATACGCAGTATTTT
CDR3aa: CASSLGLAGGTDTQYF

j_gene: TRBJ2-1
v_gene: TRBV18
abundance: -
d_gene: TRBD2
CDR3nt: TGTGCCAGCTCACCCCAACTAGCGGGGGACTACAATGAGCAGTTCTTC
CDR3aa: CASSPQLAGDYNEQFF

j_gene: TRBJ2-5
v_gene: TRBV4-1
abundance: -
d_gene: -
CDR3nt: TGCGCCAGCAGCCAAACCCTGGCTGAGACCCAGTACTTC
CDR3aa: CASSQTLAETQYF

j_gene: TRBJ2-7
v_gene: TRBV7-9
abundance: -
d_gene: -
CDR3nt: TGTGCCAGCAGCTTAAGCCAAGACTACGAGCAGTACTTC
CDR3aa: CASSLSQDYEQYF

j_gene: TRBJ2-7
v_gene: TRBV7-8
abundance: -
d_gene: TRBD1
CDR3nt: TGTGCCAGCAGCCACAGGGGCTACGAGCAGTACTTC
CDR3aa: CASSHRGYEQYF